Listed below are T cell receptor beta chains from one sample, sequenced in a study of cytomegalovirus exposure and HLA in healthy donors. The protocol was immunoSEQ multiplex PCR, while the TCRdb copy is restricted to in-frame clones and leaves out a portion. Of roughly 130,000 clones listed, 65% to 90% are singletons. Sequencing used PBMCs. The receptor source for this set is a woman between 18 and 29 years old in good health and CMV-seropositive. Each CDR3 is given with its conserved first and last residue.

v_gene,j_gene,CDR3aa
TRBV7-6,TRBJ2-1,CASSFPEGGGENEQFF
TRBV18,TRBJ2-5,CASSPSQETQYF
TRBV19,TRBJ2-5,CASSKGDRETQYF
TRBV10-3,TRBJ2-1,CAISESTGGYNEQFF
TRBV15,TRBJ1-1,CATSREGQLNTEAFF
TRBV11-2,TRBJ2-3,CASSLLTGGIDTQYF
TRBV6-5,TRBJ1-6,CAVRQSGVSPLHF
TRBV28,TRBJ1-5,CASSLVFGPDQPQHF
TRBV7-2,TRBJ2-1,CASSPLVGAYHLPEFF
TRBV7-9,TRBJ2-7,CASTPPGTSAYEQYF
TRBV12-5,TRBJ2-5,CASGLVFGELETQYF
TRBV21-1,TRBJ2-7,CASSKGGTGEYEQYF
TRBV7-6,TRBJ1-2,CASLSADYGYTF
TRBV13,TRBJ2-2,CASSAGPAPSRTGELFF
TRBV5-5,TRBJ2-7,CASSQKPGEQYF
TRBV10-1,TRBJ1-2,CARCAQGPNYGYTF
TRBV4-1,TRBJ1-1,CASSHPSGTVNTEAFF
TRBV6-1,TRBJ2-5,CASIPGTQETQYF
TRBV7-3,TRBJ2-7,CASSYSGTESTYEQYF
TRBV7-9,TRBJ1-4,CASSFTTGGVSFEKLFF
TRBV7-9,TRBJ2-7,CASSPISLTSYEQYF
TRBV9,TRBJ2-7,CASAGGGQGAYEQYF
TRBV6-6,TRBJ2-1,CASSYSGYNEQFF
TRBV9,TRBJ2-3,CASLSGGASTDTQYF
TRBV29-1,TRBJ1-2,CSVASEDRAQNGYTF
TRBV29-1,TRBJ2-1,CSVELAGVDERFF
TRBV10-3,TRBJ1-2,CAISTPDKSNYGYTF
TRBV27,TRBJ2-1,CASGASGVNEQFF